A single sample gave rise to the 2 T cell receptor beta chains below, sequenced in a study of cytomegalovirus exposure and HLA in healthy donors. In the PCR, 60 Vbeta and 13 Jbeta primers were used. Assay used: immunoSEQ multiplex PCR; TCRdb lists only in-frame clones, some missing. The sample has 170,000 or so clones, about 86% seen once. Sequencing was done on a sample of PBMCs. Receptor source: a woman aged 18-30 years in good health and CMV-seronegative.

The DNA of the CDR3 is TGTGCCAGCAGTCCGCAAGGGACAGGGCACGAGCAGTACTTC. Protein sequence: CASSPQGTGHEQYF. The rearrangement joins TRBV28 to TRBJ2-7; 9 bases fit TRBD1. V was pared by 5 bases and J by 5 bases, with 7 bases of the junction left unmatched. This CDR3 region has 14 residues. Germline lookup yields CDR1 MDHEN and CDR2 SYDVKM.

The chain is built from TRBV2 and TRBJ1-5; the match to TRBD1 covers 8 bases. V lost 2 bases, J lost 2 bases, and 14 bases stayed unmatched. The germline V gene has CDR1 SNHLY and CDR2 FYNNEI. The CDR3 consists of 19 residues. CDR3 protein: CASSEWGGQGALRNQPQHF. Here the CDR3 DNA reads TGTGCCAGCAGTGAATGGGGAGGGCAGGGGGCGCTCCGCAATCAGCCCCAGCATTTT.